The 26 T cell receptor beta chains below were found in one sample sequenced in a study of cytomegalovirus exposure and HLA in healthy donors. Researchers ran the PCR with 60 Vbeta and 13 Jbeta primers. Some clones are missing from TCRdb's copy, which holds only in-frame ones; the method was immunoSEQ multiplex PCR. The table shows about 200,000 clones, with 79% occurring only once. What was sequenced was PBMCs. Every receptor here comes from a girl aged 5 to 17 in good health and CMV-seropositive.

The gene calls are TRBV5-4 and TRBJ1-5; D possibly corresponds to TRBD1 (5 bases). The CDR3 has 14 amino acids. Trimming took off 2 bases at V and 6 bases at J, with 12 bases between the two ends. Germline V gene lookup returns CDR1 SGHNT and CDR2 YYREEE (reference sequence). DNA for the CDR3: TGTGCCAGCAGCTTATCAGGGTCAGGTCAGCCCCAGCATTTT. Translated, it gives CASSLSGSGQPQHF. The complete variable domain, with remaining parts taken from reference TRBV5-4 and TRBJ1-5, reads ETGVTQSPTHLIKTRGQQVTLRCSSQSGHNTVSWYQQALGQGPQFIFQYYREEENGRGNFPPRFSGLQFPNYSSELNVNALELDDSALYLCASSLSGSGQPQHFGDGTRLSIL.

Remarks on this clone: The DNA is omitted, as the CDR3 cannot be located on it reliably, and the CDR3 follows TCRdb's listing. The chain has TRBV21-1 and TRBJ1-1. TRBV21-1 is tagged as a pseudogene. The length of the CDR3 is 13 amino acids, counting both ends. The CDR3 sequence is CAISWGVGTEAFF.

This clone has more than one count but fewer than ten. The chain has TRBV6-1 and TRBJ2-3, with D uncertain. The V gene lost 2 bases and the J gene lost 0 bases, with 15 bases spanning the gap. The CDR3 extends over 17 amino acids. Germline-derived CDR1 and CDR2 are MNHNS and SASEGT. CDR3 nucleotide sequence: TGTGCCAGCAGTGAATCGGTGGCAGGCGCTAGCACAGATACGCAGTATTTT. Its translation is CASSESVAGASTDTQYF.

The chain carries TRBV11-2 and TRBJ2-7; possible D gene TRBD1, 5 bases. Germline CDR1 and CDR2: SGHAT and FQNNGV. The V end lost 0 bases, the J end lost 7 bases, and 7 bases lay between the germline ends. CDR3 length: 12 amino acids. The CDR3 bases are TGTGCCAGCAGCTTAGACAGGGTAGAGCAGTACTTC. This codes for CASSLDRVEQYF. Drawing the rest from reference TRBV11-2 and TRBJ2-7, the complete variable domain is EAGVAQSPRYKIIEKRQSVAFWCNPISGHATLYWYQQILGQGPKLLIQFQNNGVVDDSQLPKDRFSAERLKGVDSTLKIQPAKLEDSAVYLCASSLDRVEQYFGPGTRLTVT.

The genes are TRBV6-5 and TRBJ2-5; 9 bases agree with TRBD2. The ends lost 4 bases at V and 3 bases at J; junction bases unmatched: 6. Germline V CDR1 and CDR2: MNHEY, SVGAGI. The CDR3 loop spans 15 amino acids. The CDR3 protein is CASSSGGGAKETQYF. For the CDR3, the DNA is TGTGCCAGCAGTTCAGGCGGGGGGGCAAAAGAGACCCAGTACTTC.

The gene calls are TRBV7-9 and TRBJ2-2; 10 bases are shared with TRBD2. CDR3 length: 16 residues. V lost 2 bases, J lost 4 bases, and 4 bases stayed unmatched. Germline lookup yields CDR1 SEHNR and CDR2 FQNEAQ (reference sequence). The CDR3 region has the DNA TGTGCCAGCAGCTTACTCCGGACTAGCGGCACCGGGGAGCTGTTTTTT. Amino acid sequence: CASSLLRTSGTGELFF.

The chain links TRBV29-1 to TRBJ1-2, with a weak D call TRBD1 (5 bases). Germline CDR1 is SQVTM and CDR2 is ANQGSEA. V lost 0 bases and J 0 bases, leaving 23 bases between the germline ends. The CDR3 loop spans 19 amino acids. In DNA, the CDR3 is TGCAGCGTTGAAGATGCCTCAGGGTTAGTGCAACCAGCTAACTATGGCTACACCTTC. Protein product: CSVEDASGLVQPANYGYTF.

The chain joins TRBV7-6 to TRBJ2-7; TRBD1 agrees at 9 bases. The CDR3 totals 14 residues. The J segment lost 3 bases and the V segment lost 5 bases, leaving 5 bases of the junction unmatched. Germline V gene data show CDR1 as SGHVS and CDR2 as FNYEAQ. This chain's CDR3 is CASSPEGQGYEQYF. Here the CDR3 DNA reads TGTGCCAGCAGCCCCGAGGGACAGGGCTACGAGCAGTACTTC.

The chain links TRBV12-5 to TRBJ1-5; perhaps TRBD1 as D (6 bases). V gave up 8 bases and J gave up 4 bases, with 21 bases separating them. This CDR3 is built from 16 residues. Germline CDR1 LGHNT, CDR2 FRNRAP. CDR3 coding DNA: TGTGCTAGTCTAACAGTGGGGGGGGCGGGGAATCAGCCCCAGCATTTT. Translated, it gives CASLTVGGAGNQPQHF.

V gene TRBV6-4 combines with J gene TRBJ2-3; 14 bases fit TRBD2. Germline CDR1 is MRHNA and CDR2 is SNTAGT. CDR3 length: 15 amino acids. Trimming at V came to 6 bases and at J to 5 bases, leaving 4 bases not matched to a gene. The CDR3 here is CASSTGTSGGDTQYF. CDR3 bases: TGTGCCAGCAGCACCGGGACTAGCGGGGGAGATACGCAGTATTTT.

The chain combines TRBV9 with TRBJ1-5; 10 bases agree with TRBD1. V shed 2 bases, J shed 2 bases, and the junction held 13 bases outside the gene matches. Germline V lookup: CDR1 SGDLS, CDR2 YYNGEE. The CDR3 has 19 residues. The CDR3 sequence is CASSVNRDRGYSGNQPQHF. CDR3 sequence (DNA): TGTGCCAGCAGCGTCAACCGGGACAGGGGCTATTCAGGCAATCAGCCCCAGCATTTT.

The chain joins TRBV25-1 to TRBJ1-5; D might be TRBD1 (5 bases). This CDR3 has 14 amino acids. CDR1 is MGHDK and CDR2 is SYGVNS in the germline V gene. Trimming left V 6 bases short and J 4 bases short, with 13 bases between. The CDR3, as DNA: TGTGCCAGCAGCCGATTAGGGGTAAATCAGCCCCAGCATTTT. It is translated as CASSRLGVNQPQHF.

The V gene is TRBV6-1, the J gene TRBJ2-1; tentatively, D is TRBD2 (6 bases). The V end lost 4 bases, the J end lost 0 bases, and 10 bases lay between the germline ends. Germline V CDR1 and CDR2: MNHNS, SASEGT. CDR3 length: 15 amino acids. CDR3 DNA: TGTGCCAGCAGTGCTAGCGCAAGCTCCTACAATGAGCAGTTCTTC. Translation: CASSASASSYNEQFF.

CDR3 in DNA: TGTGCCAGCAGCTCCGCAGTAACAACTAATGAAAAACTGTTTTTT. Its translation: CASSSAVTTNEKLFF. The rearrangement uses TRBV5-5 and TRBJ1-4, with D unresolved. Germline V gene data show CDR1 as SGHKS and CDR2 as YYEKEE (reference sequence). Trimming cost V 3 bases and J 0 bases, with 9 bases left between them. CDR3 length equals 15 residues.

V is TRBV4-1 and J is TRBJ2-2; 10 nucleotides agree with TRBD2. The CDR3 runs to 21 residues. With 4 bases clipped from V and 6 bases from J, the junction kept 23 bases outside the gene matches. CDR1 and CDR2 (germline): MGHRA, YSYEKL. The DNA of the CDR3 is TGCGCCAGCAGCCTACCAACCCCCGGGACTAGCGTTGGGGGCAGGGCCGGGGAGCTGTTTTTT. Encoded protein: CASSLPTPGTSVGGRAGELFF.

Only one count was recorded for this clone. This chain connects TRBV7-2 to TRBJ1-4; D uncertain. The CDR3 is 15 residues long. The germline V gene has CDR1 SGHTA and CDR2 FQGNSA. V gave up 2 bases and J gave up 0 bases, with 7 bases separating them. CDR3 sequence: CASSLISATNEKLFF. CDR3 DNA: TGTGCCAGCAGCTTAATCTCTGCAACTAATGAAAAACTGTTTTTT.

CDR3 sequence: CASITRLGGYEQYF. The CDR3 DNA follows: TGTGCCAGCATAACTCGTCTGGGGGGCTACGAGCAGTACTTC. The rearrangement joins TRBV6-1 to TRBJ2-7; D is possibly TRBD2 (6 bases). Germline V gene lookup returns CDR1 MNHNS and CDR2 SASEGT. CDR3 length: 14 residues. V lost 7 bases to trimming and J lost 3 bases, with 16 bases between them.

In DNA, the CDR3 is TGTGCCAGCAGTGAAGCGGGGGGGGACTTATCACCCCTCCACTTT. Translating it yields CASSEAGGDLSPLHF. The chain combines TRBV2 with TRBJ1-6; possible D gene TRBD1, 5 bases. The V gene lost 0 bases and the J gene lost 10 bases, with 13 bases spanning the gap. Germline assignment: CDR1 SNHLY and CDR2 FYNNEI. The CDR3 sequence is 15 residues long.

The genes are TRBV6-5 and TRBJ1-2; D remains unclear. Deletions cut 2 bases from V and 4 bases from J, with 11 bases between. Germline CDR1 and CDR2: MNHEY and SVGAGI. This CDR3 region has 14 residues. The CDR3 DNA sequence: TGTGCCAGCAGTTACGGTGTAGGGAGCTATGGCTACACCTTC. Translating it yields CASSYGVGSYGYTF.

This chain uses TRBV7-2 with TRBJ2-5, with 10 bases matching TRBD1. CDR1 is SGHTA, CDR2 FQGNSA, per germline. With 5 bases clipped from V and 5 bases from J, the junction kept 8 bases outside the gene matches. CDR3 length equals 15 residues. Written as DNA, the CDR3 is TGTGCCAGCAGCCCGGGACAGGGGATGCGGGAGACCCAGTACTTC. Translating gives CASSPGQGMRETQYF.

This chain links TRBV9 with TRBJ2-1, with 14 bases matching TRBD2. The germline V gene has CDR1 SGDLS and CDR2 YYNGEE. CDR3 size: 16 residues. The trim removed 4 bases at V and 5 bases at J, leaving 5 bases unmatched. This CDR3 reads CASSPGLAGANNEQFF. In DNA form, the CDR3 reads TGTGCCAGCAGCCCGGGACTAGCGGGGGCTAACAATGAGCAGTTCTTC.

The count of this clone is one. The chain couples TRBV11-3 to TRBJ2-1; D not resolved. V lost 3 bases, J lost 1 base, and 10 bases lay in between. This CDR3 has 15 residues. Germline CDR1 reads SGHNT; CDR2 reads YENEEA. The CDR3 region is CASSFSSVSYNEQFF. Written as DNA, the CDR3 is TGTGCCAGCAGCTTTTCCTCGGTGTCCTACAATGAGCAGTTCTTC.

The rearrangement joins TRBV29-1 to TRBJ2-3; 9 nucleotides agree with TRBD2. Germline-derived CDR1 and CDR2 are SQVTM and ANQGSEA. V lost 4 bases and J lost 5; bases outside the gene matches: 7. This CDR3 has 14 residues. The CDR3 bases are TGCAGCGTTGGACTAGCGGTTACCCTAGATACGCAGTATTTT. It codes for CSVGLAVTLDTQYF.

DNA of the CDR3: TGCGCCAGCAGCTTGGTACAGTCTAACTATGGCTACACCTTC. Protein sequence: CASSLVQSNYGYTF. The chain combines TRBV5-1 with TRBJ1-2; D not resolved. Trimming took 0 bases from V and 0 from J, leaving 6 bases between them. Germline-derived CDR1 and CDR2 are SGHRS and YFSETQ. The CDR3 is 14 amino acids.

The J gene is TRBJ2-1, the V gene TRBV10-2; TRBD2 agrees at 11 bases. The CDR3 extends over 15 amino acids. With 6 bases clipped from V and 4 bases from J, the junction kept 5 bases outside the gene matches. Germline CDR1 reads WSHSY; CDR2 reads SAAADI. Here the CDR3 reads CASRVLAGGYNEQFF. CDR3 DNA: TGCGCCAGCAGGGTCCTAGCGGGGGGTTACAATGAGCAGTTCTTC.

CDR3 nucleotide sequence: TGTGCCAGCAGTTACTCGTCCGGGGGCTATAATTCACCCCTCCACTTT. It encodes CASSYSSGGYNSPLHF. The chain links TRBV6-5 to TRBJ1-6; weak D call: TRBD1 (5 bases). V was cut by 0 bases and J by 3 bases, with 9 bases left in between. The V gene's germline CDR1 is MNHEY and CDR2 SVGAGI. The CDR3 contains 16 residues.